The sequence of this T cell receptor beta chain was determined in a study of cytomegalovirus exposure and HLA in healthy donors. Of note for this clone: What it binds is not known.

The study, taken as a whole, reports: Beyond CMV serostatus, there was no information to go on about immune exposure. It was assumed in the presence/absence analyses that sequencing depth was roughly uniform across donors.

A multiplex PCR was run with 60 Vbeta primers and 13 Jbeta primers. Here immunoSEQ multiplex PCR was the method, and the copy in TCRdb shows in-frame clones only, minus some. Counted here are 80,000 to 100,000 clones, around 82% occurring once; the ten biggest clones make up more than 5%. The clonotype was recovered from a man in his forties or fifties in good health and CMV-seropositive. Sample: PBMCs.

This chain's CDR3 is CASGGTGDQPQHF. The CDR3 nucleotides are TGTGCCAGCGGAGGGACAGGCGATCAGCCCCAGCATTTT. The rearrangement uses TRBV2 and TRBJ1-5, with 8 bases aligning to TRBD1. This CDR3 comprises 13 residues. The J segment lost 5 bases and the V segment lost 8 bases, leaving 5 bases of the junction unmatched. CDR1 is SNHLY, CDR2 FYNNEI, per germline. The full variable domain, rest sourced from reference TRBV2 and TRBJ1-5, is EPEVTQTPSHQVTQMGQEVILRCVPISNHLYFYWYRQILGQKVEFLVSFYNNEISEKSEIFDDQFSVERPDGSNFTLKIRSTKLEDSAMYFCASGGTGDQPQHFGDGTRLSIL.